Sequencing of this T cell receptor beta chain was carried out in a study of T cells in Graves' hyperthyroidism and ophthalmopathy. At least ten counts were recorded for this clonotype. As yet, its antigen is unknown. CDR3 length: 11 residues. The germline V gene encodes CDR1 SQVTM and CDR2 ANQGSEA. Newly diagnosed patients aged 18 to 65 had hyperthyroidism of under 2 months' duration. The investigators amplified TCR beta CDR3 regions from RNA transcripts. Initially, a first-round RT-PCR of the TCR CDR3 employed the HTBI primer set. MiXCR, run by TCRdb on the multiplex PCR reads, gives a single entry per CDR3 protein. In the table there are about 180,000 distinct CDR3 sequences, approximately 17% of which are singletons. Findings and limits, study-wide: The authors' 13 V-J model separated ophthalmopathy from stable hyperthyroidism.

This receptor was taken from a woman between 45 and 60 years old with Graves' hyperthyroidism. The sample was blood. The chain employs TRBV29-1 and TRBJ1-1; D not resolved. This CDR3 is CTGKVNTEAFF. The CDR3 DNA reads TGCACCGGTAAGGTGAACACTGAAGCTTTCTTT. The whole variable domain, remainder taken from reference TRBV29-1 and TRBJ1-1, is SAVISQKPSRDICQRGTSLTIQCQVDSQVTMMFWYRQQPGQSLTLIATANQGSEATYESGFVIDKFPISRPNLTFSTLTVSNMSPEDSSIYLCTGKVNTEAFFGQGTRLTVV.